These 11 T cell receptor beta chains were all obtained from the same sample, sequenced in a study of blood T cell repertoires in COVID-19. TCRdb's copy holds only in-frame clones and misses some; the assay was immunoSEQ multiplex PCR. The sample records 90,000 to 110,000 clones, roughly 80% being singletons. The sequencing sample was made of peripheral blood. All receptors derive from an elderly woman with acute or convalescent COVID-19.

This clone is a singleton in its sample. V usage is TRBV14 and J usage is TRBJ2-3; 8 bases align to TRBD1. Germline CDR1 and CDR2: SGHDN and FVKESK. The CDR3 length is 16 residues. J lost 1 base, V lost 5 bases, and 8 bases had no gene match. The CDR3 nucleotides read TGTGCCAGCAGCATAAACCAGGGGGCAGGCACAGATACGCAGTATTTT. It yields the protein CASSINQGAGTDTQYF. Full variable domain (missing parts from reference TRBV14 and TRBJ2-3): EAGVTQFPSHSVIEKGQTVTLRCDPISGHDNLYWYRRVMGKEIKFLLHFVKESKQDESGMPNNRFLAERTGGTYSTLKVQPAELEDSGVYFCASSINQGAGTDTQYFGPGTRLTVL.

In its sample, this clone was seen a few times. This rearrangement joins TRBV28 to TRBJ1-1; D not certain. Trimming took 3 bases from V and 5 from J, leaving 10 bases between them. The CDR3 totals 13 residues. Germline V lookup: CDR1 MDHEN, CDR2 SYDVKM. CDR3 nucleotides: TGTGCCAGCAGTTTTCCGTCGGGAACTGAAGCTTTCTTT. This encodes CASSFPSGTEAFF.

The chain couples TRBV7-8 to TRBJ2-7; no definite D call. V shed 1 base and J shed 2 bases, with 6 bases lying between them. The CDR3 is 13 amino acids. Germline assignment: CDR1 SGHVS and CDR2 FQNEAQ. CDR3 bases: TGTGCCAGCAGCTTAGTCCTTGCCTACGAGCAGTACTTC. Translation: CASSLVLAYEQYF.

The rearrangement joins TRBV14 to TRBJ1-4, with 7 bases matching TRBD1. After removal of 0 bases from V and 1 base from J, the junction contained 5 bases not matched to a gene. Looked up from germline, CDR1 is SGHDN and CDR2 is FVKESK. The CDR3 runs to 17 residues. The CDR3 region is CASSQEYSGGTNEKLFF. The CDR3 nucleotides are TGTGCCAGCAGCCAAGAATACTCAGGGGGAACTAATGAAAAACTGTTTTTT. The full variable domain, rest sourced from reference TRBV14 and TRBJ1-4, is EAGVTQFPSHSVIEKGQTVTLRCDPISGHDNLYWYRRVMGKEIKFLLHFVKESKQDESGMPNNRFLAERTGGTYSTLKVQPAELEDSGVYFCASSQEYSGGTNEKLFFGSGTQLSVL.

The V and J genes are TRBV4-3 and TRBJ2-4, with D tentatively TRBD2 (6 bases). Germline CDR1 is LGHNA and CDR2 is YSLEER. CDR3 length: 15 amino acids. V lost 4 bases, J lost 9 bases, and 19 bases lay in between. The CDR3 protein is CASSPGLTEVAIQYF. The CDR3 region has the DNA TGCGCCAGCAGCCCGGGACTGACGGAGGTTGCCATTCAGTACTTC.

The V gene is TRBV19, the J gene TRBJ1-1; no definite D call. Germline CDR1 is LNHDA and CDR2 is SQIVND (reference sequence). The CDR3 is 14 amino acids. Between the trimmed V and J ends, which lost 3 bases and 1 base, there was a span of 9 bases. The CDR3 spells CASSITVPNTEAFF. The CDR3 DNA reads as TGTGCCAGTAGTATCACTGTTCCGAACACTGAAGCTTTCTTT. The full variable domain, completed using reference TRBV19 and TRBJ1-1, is DGGITQSPKYLFRKEGQNVTLSCEQNLNHDAMYWYRQDPGQGLRLIYYSQIVNDFQKGDIAEGYSVSREKKESFPLTVTSAQKNPTAFYLCASSITVPNTEAFFGQGTRLTVV.

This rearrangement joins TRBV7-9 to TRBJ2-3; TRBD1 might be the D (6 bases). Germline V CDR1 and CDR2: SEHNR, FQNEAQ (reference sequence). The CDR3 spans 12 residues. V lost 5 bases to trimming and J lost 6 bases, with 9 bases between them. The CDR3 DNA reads TGTGCCAGCAGCCCAGGGGACGATACGCAGTATTTT. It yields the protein CASSPGDDTQYF.

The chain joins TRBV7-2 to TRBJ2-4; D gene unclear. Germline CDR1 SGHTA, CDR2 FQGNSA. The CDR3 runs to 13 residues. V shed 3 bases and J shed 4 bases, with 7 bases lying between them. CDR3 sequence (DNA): TGTGCCAGCAGCTTTAACACGAAAAACATTCAGTACTTC. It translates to CASSFNTKNIQYF.

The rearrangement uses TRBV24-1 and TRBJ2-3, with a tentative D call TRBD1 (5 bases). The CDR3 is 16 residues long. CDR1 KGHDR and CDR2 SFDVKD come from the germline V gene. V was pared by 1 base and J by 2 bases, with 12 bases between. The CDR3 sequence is CATSDLGRGTTDTQYF. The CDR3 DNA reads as TGTGCCACCAGTGATTTAGGAAGGGGAACCACAGATACGCAGTATTTT.

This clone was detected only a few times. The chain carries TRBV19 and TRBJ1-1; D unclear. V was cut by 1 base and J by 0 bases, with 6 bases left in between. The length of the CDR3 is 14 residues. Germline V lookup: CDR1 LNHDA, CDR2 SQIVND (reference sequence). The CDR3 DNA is TGTGCCAGTAGTATAGGGAGGGTGAACACTGAAGCTTTCTTT. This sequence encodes CASSIGRVNTEAFF.

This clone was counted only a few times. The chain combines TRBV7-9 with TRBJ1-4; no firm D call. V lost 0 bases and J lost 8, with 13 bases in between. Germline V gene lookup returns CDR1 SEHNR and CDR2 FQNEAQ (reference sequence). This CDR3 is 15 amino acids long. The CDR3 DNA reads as TGTGCCAGCAGCTTAGCTGAGGGTGGATTGGAAAAACTGTTTTTT. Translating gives CASSLAEGGLEKLFF.